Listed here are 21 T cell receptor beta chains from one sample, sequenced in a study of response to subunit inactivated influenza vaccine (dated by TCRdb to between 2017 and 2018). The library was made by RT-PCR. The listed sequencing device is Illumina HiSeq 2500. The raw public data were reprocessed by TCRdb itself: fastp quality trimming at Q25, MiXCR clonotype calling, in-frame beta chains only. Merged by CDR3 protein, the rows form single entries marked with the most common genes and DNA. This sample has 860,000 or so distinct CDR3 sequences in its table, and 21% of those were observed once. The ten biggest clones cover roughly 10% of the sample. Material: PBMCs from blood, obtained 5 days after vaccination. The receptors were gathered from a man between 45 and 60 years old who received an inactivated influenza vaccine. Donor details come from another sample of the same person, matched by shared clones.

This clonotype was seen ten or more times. CDR3 sequence reads: CASSQGTANYGYTF. The CDR3 DNA reads as TGCGCCAGCAGCCAGGGGACAGCGAACTATGGCTACACCTTC. The chain couples TRBV4-3 to TRBJ1-2; 7 nucleotides match TRBD1. This CDR3 is 14 amino acids long. V was pared by 3 bases and J by 2 bases, with 3 bases of the junction left unmatched. CDR1 is LGHNA, CDR2 YSLEER, per germline.

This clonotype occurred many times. CDR3 residues: CASSPGRQDNGYTF. CDR3 DNA sequence: TGTGCCAGCTCACCGGGGAGACAGGACAATGGCTACACCTTC. The chain links TRBV18 to TRBJ1-2; weak D call: TRBD1 (6 bases). This CDR3 region has 14 residues. Between the trimmed V and J ends, which lost 3 bases and 6 bases, there was a span of 14 bases. Germline V gene lookup returns CDR1 KGHSH and CDR2 LQKENI. The full variable domain, with the rest looked up from reference TRBV18 and TRBJ1-2, is NAGVMQNPRHLVRRRGQEARLRCSPMKGHSHVYWYRQLPEEGLKFMVYLQKENIIDESGMPKERFSAEFPKEGPSILRIQQVVRGDSAAYFCASSPGRQDNGYTFGSGTRLTVV.

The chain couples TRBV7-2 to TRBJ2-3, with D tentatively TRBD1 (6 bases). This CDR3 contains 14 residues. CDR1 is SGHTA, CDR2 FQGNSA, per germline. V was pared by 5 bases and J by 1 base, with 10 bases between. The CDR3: CASSRDTGTDTQYF. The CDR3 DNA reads TGTGCCAGCAGCCGGGACACCGGCACAGATACGCAGTATTTT.

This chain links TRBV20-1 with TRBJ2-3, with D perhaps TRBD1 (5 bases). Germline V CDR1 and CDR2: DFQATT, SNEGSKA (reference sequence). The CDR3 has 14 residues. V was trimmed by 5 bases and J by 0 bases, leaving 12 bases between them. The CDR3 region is CSALGAGSTDTQYF. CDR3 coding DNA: TGCAGTGCTCTAGGGGCAGGGAGCACAGATACGCAGTATTTT.

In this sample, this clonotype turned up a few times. The CDR3 sequence: CASSEGQTEAFF. As DNA, the CDR3 is TGCGCCAGCAGCGAAGGACAGACTGAAGCTTTCTTT. This sequence joins TRBV5-1 and TRBJ1-1; the D gene is possibly TRBD1 (6 bases). This CDR3 contains 12 residues. Trimming left V 4 bases short and J 5 bases short, with 9 bases between. CDR1 is SGHRS, CDR2 YFSETQ, per germline.

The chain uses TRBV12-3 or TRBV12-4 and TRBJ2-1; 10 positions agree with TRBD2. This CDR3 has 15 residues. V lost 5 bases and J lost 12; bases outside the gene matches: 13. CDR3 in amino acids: CASSPPGTSASGQFF. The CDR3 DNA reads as TGTGCCAGCAGTCCCCCCGGGACTAGCGCCTCGGGGCAGTTCTTC.

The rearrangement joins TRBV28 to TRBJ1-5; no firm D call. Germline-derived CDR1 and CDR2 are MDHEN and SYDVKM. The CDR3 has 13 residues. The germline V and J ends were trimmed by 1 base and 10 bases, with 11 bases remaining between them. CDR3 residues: CASSLSAKLPQHF. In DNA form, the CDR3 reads TGTGCCAGCAGTTTATCGGCGAAACTACCCCAGCATTTT.

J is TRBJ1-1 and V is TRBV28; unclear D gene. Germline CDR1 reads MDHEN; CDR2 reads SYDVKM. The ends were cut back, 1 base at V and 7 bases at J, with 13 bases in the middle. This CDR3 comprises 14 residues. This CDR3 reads CASSLFSPWYEAFF. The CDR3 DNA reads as TGTGCCAGCAGTTTATTTTCTCCTTGGTATGAAGCTTTCTTT. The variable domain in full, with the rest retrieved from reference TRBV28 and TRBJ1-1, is DVKVTQSSRYLVKRTGEKVFLECVQDMDHENMFWYRQDPGLGLRLIYFSYDVKMKEKGDIPEGYSVSREKKERFSLILESASTNQTSMYLCASSLFSPWYEAFFGQGTRLTVV.

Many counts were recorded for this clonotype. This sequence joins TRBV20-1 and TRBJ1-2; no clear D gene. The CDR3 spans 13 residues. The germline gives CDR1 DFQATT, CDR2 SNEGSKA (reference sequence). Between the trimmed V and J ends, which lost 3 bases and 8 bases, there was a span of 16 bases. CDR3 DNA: TGCAGTGCTAGCTACGGTCAGACGGTAGGCTACACCTTC. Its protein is CSASYGQTVGYTF.

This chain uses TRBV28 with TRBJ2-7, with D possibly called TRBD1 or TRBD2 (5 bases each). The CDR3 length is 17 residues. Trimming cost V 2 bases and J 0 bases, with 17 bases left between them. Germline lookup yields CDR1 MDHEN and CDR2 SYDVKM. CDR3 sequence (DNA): TGTGCCAGCAGTTTAGCTCTTCGGGACGGCAGCTCCTACGAGCAGTACTTC. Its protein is CASSLALRDGSSYEQYF.

The CDR3 nucleotides are TGTGCCAGCAGTTTCGGGGGGGTCACCTACGAGCAGTACTTC. It codes for CASSFGGVTYEQYF. The chain recombines TRBV12-3 or TRBV12-4 with TRBJ2-7, with 8 bases aligning to TRBD2. There are 14 residues in the CDR3. V shed 3 bases and J 2 bases; nucleotides not matched to a gene: 3.

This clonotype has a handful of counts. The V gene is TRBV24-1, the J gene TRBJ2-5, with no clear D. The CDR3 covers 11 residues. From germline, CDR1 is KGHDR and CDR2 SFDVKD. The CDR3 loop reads CGRRTQETQYF. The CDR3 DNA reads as TGTGGCCGTCGGACGCAAGAGACCCAGTACTTC.

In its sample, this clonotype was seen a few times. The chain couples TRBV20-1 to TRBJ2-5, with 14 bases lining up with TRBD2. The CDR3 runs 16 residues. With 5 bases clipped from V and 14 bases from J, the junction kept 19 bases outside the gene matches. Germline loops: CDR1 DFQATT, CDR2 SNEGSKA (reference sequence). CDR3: CSASGLAGGPTHQGYF. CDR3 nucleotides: TGCAGTGCTTCCGGACTAGCGGGGGGCCCCACCCACCAAGGTTACTTC.

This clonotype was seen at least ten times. CDR3 in DNA: TGTGCCAGCAGCCACACCTACGAGCAGTACTTC. This translates into CASSHTYEQYF. The chain combines TRBV14 with TRBJ2-7; D uncertain. Trimming took 3 bases from V and 2 from J, leaving 2 bases between them. Germline CDR1 and CDR2: SGHDN and FVKESK. This CDR3 is 11 amino acids long.

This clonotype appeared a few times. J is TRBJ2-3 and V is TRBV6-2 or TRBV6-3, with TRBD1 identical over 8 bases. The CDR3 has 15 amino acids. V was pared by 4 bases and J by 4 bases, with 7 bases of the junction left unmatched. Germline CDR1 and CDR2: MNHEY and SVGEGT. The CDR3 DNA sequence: TGTGCCAGCAGTTCCGACAGGGGATGGTCAGATACGCAGTATTTT. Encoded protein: CASSSDRGWSDTQYF.

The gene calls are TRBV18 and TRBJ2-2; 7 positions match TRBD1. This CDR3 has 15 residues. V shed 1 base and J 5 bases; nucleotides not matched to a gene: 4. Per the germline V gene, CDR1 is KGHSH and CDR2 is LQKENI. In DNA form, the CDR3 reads TGTGCCAGCTCACCACAGGGGGCGACGACCGGGGAGCTGTTTTTT. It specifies CASSPQGATTGELFF.

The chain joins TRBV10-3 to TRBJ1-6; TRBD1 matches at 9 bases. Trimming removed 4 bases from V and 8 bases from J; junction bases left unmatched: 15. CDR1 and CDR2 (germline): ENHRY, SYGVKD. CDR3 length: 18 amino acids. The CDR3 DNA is TGTGCCATCAGTGCCCACCTAGGACAGGGGACCGCTGATTCACCCCTCCACTTT. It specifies CAISAHLGQGTADSPLHF.

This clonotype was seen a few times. This CDR3 is CSARGFENNEQFF. The CDR3 DNA is TGCAGTGCTAGGGGTTTCGAAAACAATGAGCAGTTCTTC. V and J are TRBV20-1 and TRBJ2-1; D gene ambiguous. V was shortened by 3 bases and J by 5 bases, with 11 bases between the two germline ends. Per germline, CDR1 DFQATT and CDR2 SNEGSKA (reference sequence). The CDR3 is made up of 13 amino acids.

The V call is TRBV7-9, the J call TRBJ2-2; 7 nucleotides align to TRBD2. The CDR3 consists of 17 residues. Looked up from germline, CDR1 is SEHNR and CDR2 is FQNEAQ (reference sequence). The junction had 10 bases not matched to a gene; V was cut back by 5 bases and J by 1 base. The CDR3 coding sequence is TGTGCCAGCAGCGCGTCCTTCCGGGGGGTGAACACCGGGGAGCTGTTTTTT. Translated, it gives CASSASFRGVNTGELFF.

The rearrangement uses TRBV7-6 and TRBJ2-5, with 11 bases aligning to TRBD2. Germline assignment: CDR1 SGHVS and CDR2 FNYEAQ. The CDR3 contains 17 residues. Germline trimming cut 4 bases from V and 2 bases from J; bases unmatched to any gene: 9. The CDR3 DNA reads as TGTGCCAGCAGCTCTCTGCCGGGACTAGCGGTTCAAGAGACCCAGTACTTC. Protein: CASSSLPGLAVQETQYF.

DNA of the CDR3: TGTGCCACCAGCAGCGACTTCCCAGAGGCAGAGACCCAGTACTTC. Its translation is CATSSDFPEAETQYF. This chain joins TRBV15 and TRBJ2-5; D is unresolved. This CDR3 has 15 residues. The V end lost 3 bases, the J end lost 4 bases, and 15 bases lay between the germline ends. Germline CDR1 and CDR2: LNHNV and YYDKDF (reference sequence).